Below are 8 T cell receptor beta chains sequenced from a single sample in a study of post-analysis software for immune sequencing data. Unique-molecular-identifier-tagged TCR beta cDNA libraries were used. A single record per CDR3 protein comes from TCRdb applying MiXCR to the PCR reads. The sample includes roughly 580,000 distinct CDR3 sequences, about 44% of them seen just once. Findings of the study overall: Roughly 5 TRBV segments (TRBV5-6, TRBV5-1 and TRBV20-1 among them) occurred more frequently in patients than in controls.

The antigens these receptors bind are not known. The material sequenced was blood. The receptors stem from a girl aged 10-17 years with multiple sclerosis.

V is TRBV4-1 and J is TRBJ1-2, with 7 nucleotides matching TRBD1. The length of the CDR3 is 15 residues. V was pared by 2 bases and J by 8 bases, with 11 bases of the junction left unmatched. From germline, CDR1 is MGHRA and CDR2 YSYEKL. The CDR3 reads CASSQIVEGAFGYTF. In DNA, the CDR3 is TGCGCCAGCAGCCAAATCGTAGAGGGGGCTTTCGGCTACACCTTC.

The rearrangement links TRBV6-5 to TRBJ2-1; D possibly matches TRBD1 or TRBD2 (5 bases each). CDR3 size: 13 residues. V was trimmed by 2 bases and J by 9 bases, leaving 11 bases between them. The germline CDR1 and CDR2 sequences are MNHEY and SVGAGI. The CDR3 loop reads CASSYEGRGEQFF. The CDR3 region has the DNA TGTGCCAGCAGTTACGAGGGGAGAGGTGAGCAGTTCTTC.

V is TRBV4-1 and J is TRBJ1-4; 10 bases are a match to TRBD1. The CDR3 runs to 16 residues. After removal of 5 bases from V and 0 bases from J, the junction contained 3 bases not matched to a gene. Germline CDR1 reads MGHRA; CDR2 reads YSYEKL. DNA of the CDR3: TGCGCCAGCAGCGAAGGGACAGGGGCAACTAATGAAAAACTGTTTTTT. It encodes CASSEGTGATNEKLFF.

Concerning this clonotype itself: The CDR3 carries no conserved terminal phenylalanine or tryptophan, so it likely arises from a read error. The chain has TRBV12-3 or TRBV12-4 and TRBJ2-3; 12 bases fit TRBD2. The CDR3 extends over 15 amino acids. Germline trimming cut 6 bases from V and 5 bases from J; bases unmatched to any gene: 6. In DNA form, the CDR3 reads TGTGCCAGCAGGCGACTAGCGGGAGTTGAAGATACGCAGTATTTG. Amino acids: CASRRLAGVEDTQYL.

This clonotype was seen more than once but under ten times. This chain connects TRBV20-1 to TRBJ2-7; maybe TRBD2 (6 bases). The ends were cut back, 6 bases at V and 0 bases at J, with 15 bases in the middle. The CDR3 has 14 amino acids. From germline, CDR1 is DFQATT and CDR2 SNEGSKA (reference sequence). DNA for the CDR3: TGCAGTGCCGGGGCGGGGCCGAGCTCCTACGAGCAGTACTTC. Translating gives CSAGAGPSSYEQYF.

The chain is built from TRBV11-2 and TRBJ1-4; TRBD1 matches 10 bases. Germline V gene sequence: CDR1 SGHAT, CDR2 FQNNGV. J gave up 9 bases and V 3 bases, and 7 bases lay outside the gene matches. This CDR3 has 15 amino acids. This CDR3 is CASSFPGGQGKKLFF. The CDR3 coding sequence is TGTGCCAGCAGCTTCCCTGGGGGACAGGGGAAAAAACTGTTTTTT.

About this clonotype: The junction does not match germline at one end; this may be a read error. V gene TRBV5-1 combines with J gene TRBJ1-2; a possible D gene is TRBD1 (5 bases). The CDR3 length is 14 residues. Germline values: CDR1 SGHRS, CDR2 YFSETQ. Written as DNA, the CDR3 is TGCGCCAGCAGCACCAAAGACAGAAACTTTGGCTACACCTTC. It codes for CASSTKDRNFGYTF.

V usage is TRBV20-1 and J usage is TRBJ2-5; 10 bases align to TRBD1. The CDR3 runs to 15 residues. Germline CDR1 DFQATT, CDR2 SNEGSKA (reference sequence). Trimming at V came to 0 bases and at J to 5 bases, leaving 6 bases not matched to a gene. CDR3 loop: CSARDQRQGAETQYF. In DNA, the CDR3 is TGCAGTGCTAGAGATCAGAGACAGGGGGCGGAGACCCAGTACTTC.